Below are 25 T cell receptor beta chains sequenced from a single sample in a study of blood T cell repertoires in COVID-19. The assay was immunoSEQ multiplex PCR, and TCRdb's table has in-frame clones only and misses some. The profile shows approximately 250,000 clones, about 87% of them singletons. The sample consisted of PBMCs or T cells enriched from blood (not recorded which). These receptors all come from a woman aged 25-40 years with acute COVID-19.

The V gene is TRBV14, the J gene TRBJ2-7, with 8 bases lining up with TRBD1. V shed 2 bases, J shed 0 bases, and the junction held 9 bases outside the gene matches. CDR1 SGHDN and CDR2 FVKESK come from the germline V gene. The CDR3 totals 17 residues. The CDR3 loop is CASSQIFQGTGSYEQYF. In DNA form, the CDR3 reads TGTGCCAGCAGCCAAATATTTCAGGGGACAGGCTCCTACGAGCAGTACTTC.

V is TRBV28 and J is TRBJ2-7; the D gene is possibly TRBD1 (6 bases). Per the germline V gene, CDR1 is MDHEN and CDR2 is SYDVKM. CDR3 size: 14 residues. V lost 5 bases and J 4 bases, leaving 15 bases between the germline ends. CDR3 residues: CASSTGTNEYEQYF. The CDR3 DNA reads TGTGCCAGCAGTACCGGGACAAATGAATACGAGCAGTACTTC.

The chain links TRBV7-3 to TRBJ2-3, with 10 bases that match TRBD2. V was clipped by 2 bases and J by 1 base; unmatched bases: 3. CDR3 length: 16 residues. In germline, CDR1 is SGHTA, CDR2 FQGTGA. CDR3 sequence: CASSLGGTSGTDTQYF. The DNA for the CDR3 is TGTGCCAGCAGCTTAGGAGGGACTAGCGGCACAGATACGCAGTATTTT.

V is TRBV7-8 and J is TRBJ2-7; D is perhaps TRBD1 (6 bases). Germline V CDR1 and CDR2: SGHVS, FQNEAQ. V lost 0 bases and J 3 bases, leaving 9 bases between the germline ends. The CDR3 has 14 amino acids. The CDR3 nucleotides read TGTGCCAGCAGCTTAGCTCGGGACAACTACGAGCAGTACTTC. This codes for CASSLARDNYEQYF.

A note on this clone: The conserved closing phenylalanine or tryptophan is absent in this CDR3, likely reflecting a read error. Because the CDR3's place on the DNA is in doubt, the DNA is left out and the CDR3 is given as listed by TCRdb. The CDR3 spells CASSGPGTTRL. This rearrangement joins TRBV6-1 to TRBJ2-7; the table's TRBD1 call for D was not verified on the DNA. Germline V gene data show CDR1 as MNHNS and CDR2 as SASEGT. The CDR3 totals 11 residues, both ends included.

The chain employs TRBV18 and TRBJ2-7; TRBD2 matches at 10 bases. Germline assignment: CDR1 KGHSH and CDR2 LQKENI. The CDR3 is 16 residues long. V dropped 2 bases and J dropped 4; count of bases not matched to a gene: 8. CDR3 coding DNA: TGTGCCAGCTCACCAGGCGGACTAGCGGATAGTTACGAGCAGTACTTC. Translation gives CASSPGGLADSYEQYF. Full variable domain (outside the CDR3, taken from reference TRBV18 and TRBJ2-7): NAGVMQNPRHLVRRRGQEARLRCSPMKGHSHVYWYRQLPEEGLKFMVYLQKENIIDESGMPKERFSAEFPKEGPSILRIQQVVRGDSAAYFCASSPGGLADSYEQYFGPGTRLTVT.

In nucleotides, the CDR3 is TGTGCCAGCAGTGCCCAGGGACAGGGCTACGAGCAGTACTTC. Protein product: CASSAQGQGYEQYF. The V call is TRBV25-1, the J call TRBJ2-7, with 9 bases lining up with TRBD1. This CDR3 has 14 amino acids. CDR1 MGHDK and CDR2 SYGVNS come from the germline V gene. The V segment lost 4 bases and the J segment 3 bases; nucleotides outside the gene matches: 4.

For the CDR3, the DNA is TGTGCCAGCAGTGTGACAGAACTAATAGCCAAAAACATTCAGTACTTC. Its translation is CASSVTELIAKNIQYF. This chain links TRBV28 with TRBJ2-4, with D perhaps matching TRBD1 (5 bases). V was clipped by 5 bases and J by 0 bases, with 14 bases between them. The germline V gene encodes CDR1 MDHEN and CDR2 SYDVKM. The CDR3 totals 16 residues.

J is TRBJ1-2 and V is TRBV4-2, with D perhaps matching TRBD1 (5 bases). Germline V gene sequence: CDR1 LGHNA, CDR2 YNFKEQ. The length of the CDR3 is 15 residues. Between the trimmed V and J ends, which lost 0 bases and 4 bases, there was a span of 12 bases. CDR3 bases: TGTGCCAGCAGCCAAGATCCCAGACAGACCTATGGCTACACCTTC. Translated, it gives CASSQDPRQTYGYTF.

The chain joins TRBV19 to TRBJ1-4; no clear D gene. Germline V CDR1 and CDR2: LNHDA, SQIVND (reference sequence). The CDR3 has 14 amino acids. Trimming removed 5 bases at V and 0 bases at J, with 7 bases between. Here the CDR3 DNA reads TGTGCCAGTAGTTCCGGAGCAACTAATGAAAAACTGTTTTTT. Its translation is CASSSGATNEKLFF.

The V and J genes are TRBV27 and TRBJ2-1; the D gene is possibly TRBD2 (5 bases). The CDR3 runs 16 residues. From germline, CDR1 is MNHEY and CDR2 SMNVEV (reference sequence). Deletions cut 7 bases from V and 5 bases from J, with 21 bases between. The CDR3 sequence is CASTGVDAQNDNEQFF. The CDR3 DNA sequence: TGTGCCAGCACCGGGGTGGACGCGCAGAACGACAATGAGCAGTTCTTC.

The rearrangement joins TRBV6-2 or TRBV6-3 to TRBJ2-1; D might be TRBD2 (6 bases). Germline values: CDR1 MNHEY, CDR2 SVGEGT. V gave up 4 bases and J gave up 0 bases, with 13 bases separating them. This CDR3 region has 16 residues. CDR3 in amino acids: CASSFWREDSYNEQFF. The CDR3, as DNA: TGTGCCAGCAGTTTTTGGAGGGAGGACTCCTACAATGAGCAGTTCTTC.

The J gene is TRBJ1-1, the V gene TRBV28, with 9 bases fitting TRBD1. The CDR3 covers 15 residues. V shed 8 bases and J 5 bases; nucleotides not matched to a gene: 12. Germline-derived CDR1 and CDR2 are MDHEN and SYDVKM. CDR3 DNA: TGTGCCAGCGGAAGGGACAGGGCCTCCCCAACTGAAGCTTTCTTT. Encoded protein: CASGRDRASPTEAFF.

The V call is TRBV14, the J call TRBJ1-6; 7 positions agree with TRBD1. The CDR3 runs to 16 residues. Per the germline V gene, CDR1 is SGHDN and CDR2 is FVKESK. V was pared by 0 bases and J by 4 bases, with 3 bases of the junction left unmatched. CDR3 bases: TGTGCCAGCAGCCAAGATCGACAGGGTTATAATTCACCCCTCCACTTT. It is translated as CASSQDRQGYNSPLHF.

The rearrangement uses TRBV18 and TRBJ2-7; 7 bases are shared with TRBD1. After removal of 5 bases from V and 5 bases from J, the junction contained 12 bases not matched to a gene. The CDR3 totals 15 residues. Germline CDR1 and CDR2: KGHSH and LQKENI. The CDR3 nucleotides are TGTGCCAGCTCAGGCCCCGGACAGGATCTCCACGAGCAGTACTTC. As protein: CASSGPGQDLHEQYF. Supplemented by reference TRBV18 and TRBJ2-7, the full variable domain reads NAGVMQNPRHLVRRRGQEARLRCSPMKGHSHVYWYRQLPEEGLKFMVYLQKENIIDESGMPKERFSAEFPKEGPSILRIQQVVRGDSAAYFCASSGPGQDLHEQYFGPGTRLTVT.

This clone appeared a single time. The CDR3 reads CSATAGRGRQYF. CDR3 coding DNA: TGCAGCGCCACCGCGGGAAGAGGAAGACAGTACTTC. The chain carries TRBV29-1 and TRBJ2-7; weak D call: TRBD2 (6 bases). This CDR3 spans 12 amino acids. Germline V gene sequence: CDR1 SQVTM, CDR2 ANQGSEA. The V end lost 7 bases, the J end lost 10 bases, and 20 bases lay between the germline ends.

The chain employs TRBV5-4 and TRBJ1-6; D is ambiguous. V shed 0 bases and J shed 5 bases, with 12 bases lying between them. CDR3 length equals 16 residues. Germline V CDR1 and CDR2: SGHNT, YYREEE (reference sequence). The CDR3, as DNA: TGTGCCAGCAGCTTGGTCCAGGTTCATAATAATTCACCCCTCCACTTT. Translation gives CASSLVQVHNNSPLHF. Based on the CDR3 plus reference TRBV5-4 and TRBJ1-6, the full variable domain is ETGVTQSPTHLIKTRGQQVTLRCSSQSGHNTVSWYQQALGQGPQFIFQYYREEENGRGNFPPRFSGLQFPNYSSELNVNALELDDSALYLCASSLVQVHNNSPLHFGNGTRLTVT.

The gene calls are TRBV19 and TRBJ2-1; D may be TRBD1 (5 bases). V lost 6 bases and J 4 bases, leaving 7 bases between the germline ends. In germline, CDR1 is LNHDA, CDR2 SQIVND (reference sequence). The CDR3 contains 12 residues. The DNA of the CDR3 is TGTGCCAGTAGGCAGGGATACAATGAGCAGTTCTTC. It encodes CASRQGYNEQFF.

The CDR3 DNA sequence: TGCGCCAGCAGCCAAGGGACTAGCGGGAGGGACGATACGCAGTATTTT. This codes for CASSQGTSGRDDTQYF. The chain links TRBV4-1 to TRBJ2-3, with 15 bases fitting TRBD2. V was clipped by 1 base and J by 6 bases; unmatched bases: 2. Germline values: CDR1 MGHRA, CDR2 YSYEKL. CDR3 length equals 16 residues.

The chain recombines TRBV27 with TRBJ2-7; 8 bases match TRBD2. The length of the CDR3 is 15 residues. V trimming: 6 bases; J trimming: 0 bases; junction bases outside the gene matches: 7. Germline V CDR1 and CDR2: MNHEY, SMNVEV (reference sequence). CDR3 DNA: TGTGCCAGCAGCCGTCTAGCGGGCCCCTCCTACGAGCAGTACTTC. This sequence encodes CASSRLAGPSYEQYF.

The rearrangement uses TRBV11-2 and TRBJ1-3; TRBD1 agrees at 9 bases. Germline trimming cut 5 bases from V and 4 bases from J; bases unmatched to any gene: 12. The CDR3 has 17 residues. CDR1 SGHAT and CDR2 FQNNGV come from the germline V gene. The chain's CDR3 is CASSRDRELGSGNTIYF. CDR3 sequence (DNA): TGTGCCAGCAGCCGGGACAGGGAGTTGGGATCCGGAAACACCATATATTTT.

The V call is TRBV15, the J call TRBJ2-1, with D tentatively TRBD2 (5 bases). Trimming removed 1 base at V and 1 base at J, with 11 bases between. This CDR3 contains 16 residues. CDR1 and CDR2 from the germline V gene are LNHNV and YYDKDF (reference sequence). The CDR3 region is CATSRGESGSYNEQFF. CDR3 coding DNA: TGTGCCACCAGCAGAGGGGAGTCGGGATCCTACAATGAGCAGTTCTTC.

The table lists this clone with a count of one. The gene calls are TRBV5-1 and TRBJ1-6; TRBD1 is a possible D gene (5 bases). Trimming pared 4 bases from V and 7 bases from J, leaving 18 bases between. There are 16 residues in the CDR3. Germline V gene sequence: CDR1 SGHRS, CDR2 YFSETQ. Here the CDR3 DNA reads TGCGCCAGCAGCCTAACGGGAGCGGGGCAGAATTCACCCCTCCACTTT. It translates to CASSLTGAGQNSPLHF.

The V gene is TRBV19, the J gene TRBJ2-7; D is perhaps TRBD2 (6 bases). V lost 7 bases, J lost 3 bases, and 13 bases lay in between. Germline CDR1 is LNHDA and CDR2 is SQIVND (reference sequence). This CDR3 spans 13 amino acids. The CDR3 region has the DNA TGTGCCAGTACTCCCGGGGGAAGCTACGAGCAGTACTTC. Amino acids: CASTPGGSYEQYF.

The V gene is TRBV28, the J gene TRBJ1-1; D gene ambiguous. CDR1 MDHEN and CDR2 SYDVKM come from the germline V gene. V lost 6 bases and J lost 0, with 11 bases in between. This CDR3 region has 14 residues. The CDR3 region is CASRRILLNTEAFF. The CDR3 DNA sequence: TGTGCCAGCAGGCGGATCTTGTTGAACACTGAAGCTTTCTTT.